The T cell receptor (beta chain) described here comes from a study of T cells in Graves' hyperthyroidism and ophthalmopathy. It was RNA transcripts that yielded the amplified TCR beta CDR3 regions. Initially, a first-round RT-PCR of the TCR CDR3 employed the HTBI primer set. TCRdb fed the multiplex PCR reads into MiXCR, producing one record per CDR3 protein. The table includes nearly 750,000 distinct CDR3 sequences, approximately 36% detected once. The authors deemed Graves' hyperthyroidism stable absent ophthalmopathy progression within 18 months. Researchers barred patients who had uncontrolled infection, other autoimmune disease, pregnancy or lactation. General study points: Among thyroid clonotypes expanded above 0.001, most also appeared in blood. The authors' 13 V-J model separated ophthalmopathy from stable hyperthyroidism.

Unmatched junction bases numbered 13, after V lost 4 bases and J lost 4 bases. The CDR3 length is 16 residues. In the case of this clonotype: No antigen is known for it.

Specimen: blood. This TCR came from a woman between 35 and 50 years old with Graves' hyperthyroidism. This rearrangement joins TRBV12-3 or TRBV12-4 to TRBJ2-7, with 7 bases lining up with TRBD1. CDR3: CASSSSAGTAAYEQYF. DNA for the CDR3: TGTGCCAGCAGTTCCTCAGCCGGGACAGCAGCATACGAGCAGTACTTC.